These T cell receptor beta chains were read from a single sample in a study of blood T cell repertoires in COVID-19. Clones were read by immunoSEQ multiplex PCR, and TCRdb kept only the in-frame ones, dropping some. The data contain over 120,000 clones, just under 85% of them singletons. The sample taken for sequencing was peripheral blood. The receptors originated from a woman aged 80 or over with acute or convalescent COVID-19. Each CDR3 is given without its conserved first and last residue. A D gene is named only where the DNA matches it firmly.

D	V	J	length	CDR3
.	TRBV2	TRBJ2-4	17	ASSVLPIYRTVAKNIQY
TRBD1	TRBV29-1	TRBJ1-4	13	SVGSGQGADEKLF
TRBD1	TRBV11-3	TRBJ1-2	11	ASSLDRKRRNT
.	TRBV12-3/TRBV12-4	TRBJ1-2	11	ASSLSTELGYT
.	TRBV9	TRBJ2-1	11	ASSVFGDNEQF
.	TRBV5-6	TRBJ2-1	13	ASSLGQGLKWEQF
.	TRBV24-1	TRBJ1-5	12	ATSERLVNQPQH
TRBD2	TRBV11-2	TRBJ2-3	15	ASSQLLAGGSTDTQY
.	TRBV6-5	TRBJ2-1	12	ASSYSSRGNEQF
.	TRBV5-1	TRBJ2-7	13	ASSLDTGSSYEQY